The rows below give T cell receptor beta chains drawn from one sample of a study of T cell changes during pregnancy in multiple sclerosis. The method was immunoSEQ multiplex PCR; TCRdb's version includes in-frame clones alone and lacks a portion of them. The table includes more than 25,000 clones, approximately 88% detected once. The specimen was CD8+ T cells from peripheral blood mononuclear cells, collected in the first trimester of pregnancy. These receptors were collected from a female donor with multiple sclerosis, enrolled in a pregnancy study. Each CDR3 is given with its conserved first and last residue. D genes are given only for firm matches. Not all rows give a size; the values are once, few, many and, for expanded clones, a class.

NA | NA | TRBJ1-2 | TRBV9 | CASSVLEDGGYTF | TGTGCCAGCAGCGTGCTTGAGGATGGTGGCTACACCTTC
NA | TRBD2 | TRBJ2-7 | TRBV4-1 | CASRALAVSSYEQYF | TGCGCCAGCAGGGCCCTAGCGGTGAGCTCCTACGAGCAGTACTTC
NA | NA | TRBJ2-7 | TRBV15 | CATSRDSRVADEQYF | TGTGCCACCAGCAGAGATTCCCGGGTAGCGGACGAGCAGTACTTC
NA | NA | TRBJ2-7 | TRBV6-6 | CASSSIYEQYF | TGTGCCAGCAGTTCTATCTACGAGCAGTACTTC
NA | NA | TRBJ2-7 | TRBV7-9 | CASSPQGTYEQYF | TGTGCCAGCAGCCCACAGGGTACGTACGAGCAGTACTTC
NA | NA | TRBJ2-5 | TRBV5-6 | CASTSGGKETQYF | TGTGCCAGCACCTCCGGAGGGAAAGAGACCCAGTACTTC
NA | NA | TRBJ1-1 | TRBV5-1 | CASSPFEGATEAFF | TGCGCCAGCAGCCCCTTTGAAGGGGCCACTGAAGCTTTCTTT
once | NA | TRBJ1-1 | TRBV7-9 | CASSLVFRVPEAFF | TGTGCCAGCAGCTTAGTCTTCAGGGTTCCTGAAGCTTTCTTT
NA | NA | TRBJ2-1 | TRBV7-9 | CASSPVGGANYNEQFF | TGTGCCAGCAGCCCGGTGGGGGGGGCTAACTACAATGAGCAGTTCTTC
NA | NA | TRBJ2-2 | TRBV15 | CATSIDSNTGELFF | TGTGCCACCAGCATAGACTCGAACACCGGGGAGCTGTTTTTT
NA | TRBD1 | TRBJ2-7 | TRBV7-2 | CASSLAGQGIGTYEQYF | TGTGCCAGCAGCTTAGCGGGACAGGGGATAGGAACCTACGAGCAGTACTTC
NA | NA | TRBJ2-7 | TRBV27 | CASSLSTAYEQYF | TGTGCCAGCAGTTTATCTACTGCCTACGAGCAGTACTTC
NA | TRBD1 | TRBJ2-1 | TRBV27 | CAIAPGQSYNEQFF | TGTGCCATCGCACCGGGACAGTCCTACAATGAGCAGTTCTTC
NA | NA | TRBJ2-2 | TRBV30 | CAWSSGGELFF | TGTGCCTGGAGCTCCGGCGGGGAGCTGTTTTTT
many | NA | TRBJ1-1 | TRBV28 | CASSYTGYQNTEAFF | TGTGCCAGCAGCTACACAGGGTATCAGAACACTGAAGCTTTCTTT
NA | TRBD2 | TRBJ2-2 | TRBV9 | CASKRPGLAGEENTGELFF | TGTGCCAGCAAAAGACCGGGGCTAGCGGGTGAGGAGAACACCGGGGAGCTGTTTTTT
once | NA | TRBJ2-7 | TRBV2 | CASSEAGGGNEQYF | TGTGCCAGCAGTGAAGCAGGGGGTGGAAACGAGCAGTACTTC
NA | TRBD1 | TRBJ1-3 | TRBV5-6 | CASSWDTGAGNTIYF | TGTGCCAGCAGCTGGGACACAGGGGCTGGAAACACCATATATTTT
NA | TRBD2 | TRBJ2-1 | TRBV7-8 | CASSYTSGSSYNEQFF | TGTGCCAGCAGCTACACTAGCGGGAGCTCCTACAATGAGCAGTTCTTC
NA | TRBD1 | TRBJ1-3 | TRBV5-1 | CASSLDRGNTIYF | TGCGCCAGCAGCTTGGACAGGGGGAACACCATATATTTT
NA | NA | TRBJ1-1 | TRBV7-9 | CASSPGQNTEAFF | TGTGCCAGCAGCCCCGGACAGAACACTGAAGCTTTCTTT
medium-sized | NA | TRBJ2-2 | TRBV12-2 | CASRRPGQGNTGELFF | TGTGCAAGTCGCCGGCCGGGACAGGGGAACACCGGGGAGCTGTTTTTT
once | NA | TRBJ1-2 | TRBV4-1 | CASSHGANYGYTF | TGCGCCAGCAGCCACGGAGCTAACTATGGCTACACCTTC
NA | TRBD1 | TRBJ2-5 | TRBV6-5 | CASTGQSQETQYF | TGTGCCAGTACGGGACAGAGCCAAGAGACCCAGTACTTC
NA | NA | TRBJ1-4 | TRBV6-5 | CASSSPADPEGKLFF | TGTGCCAGCAGTTCCCCGGCGGACCCGGAGGGAAAACTGTTTTTT
NA | TRBD2 | TRBJ2-3 | TRBV10-2 | CASSEPSGGLGTDTQYF | TGCGCCAGCAGTGAGCCTAGCGGGGGGTTGGGCACAGATACGCAGTATTTT
NA | TRBD2 | TRBJ2-7 | TRBV19 | CASSIFSGTLYEQYF | TGTGCCAGTAGTATCTTCAGCGGGACCCTCTACGAGCAGTACTTC
NA | NA | TRBJ1-1 | TRBV5-1 | CASSLDHIGSTEAFF | TGCGCCAGCAGCTTGGACCATATTGGGAGCACTGAAGCTTTCTTT
NA | NA | TRBJ1-2 | TRBV5-6 | CASSLAGHQANYGYTF | TGTGCCAGCAGCTTGGCCGGACATCAAGCTAACTATGGCTACACCTTC
NA | TRBD2 | TRBJ2-7 | TRBV7-2 | CASSLTSVEQYF | TGTGCCAGCAGCTTAACTAGCGTCGAGCAGTACTTC
NA | NA | TRBJ1-1 | TRBV11-2 | CASSFQTTNTEAFF | TGTGCCAGCAGCTTCCAGACAACGAACACTGAAGCTTTCTTT
NA | TRBD1 | TRBJ2-7 | TRBV14 | CASSPTKGQGVGYEQYF | TGTGCCAGCAGCCCTACTAAGGGACAGGGAGTAGGGTACGAGCAGTACTTC
NA | NA | TRBJ2-7 | TRBV27 | CASSLLIPGHRIYEQYF | TGTGCCAGCAGTTTATTAATCCCGGGACATCGGATCTACGAGCAGTACTTC
NA | NA | TRBJ2-1 | TRBV11-2 | CASSLVRYNEQFF | TGTGCCAGCAGCTTAGTTCGGTACAATGAGCAGTTCTTC
few | TRBD1 | TRBJ1-1 | TRBV6-5 | CASSSGQEAFF | TGTGCCAGCAGCTCGGGACAGGAAGCTTTCTTT
NA | NA | TRBJ1-4 | TRBV9 | CASSVAGEGDNEKLFF | TGTGCCAGCAGCGTAGCCGGAGAGGGGGATAATGAAAAACTGTTTTTT
NA | NA | TRBJ2-1 | TRBV4-1 | CASSQEGLPPGSPGNEQFF | TGCGCCAGCAGCCAAGAGGGACTCCCCCCTGGCAGTCCTGGCAATGAGCAGTTCTTC
NA | NA | TRBJ2-3 | TRBV28 | CASSSSGWNTDTQYF | TGTGCCAGCAGTTCCTCAGGTTGGAACACAGATACGCAGTATTTT
NA | TRBD2 | TRBJ2-1 | TRBV2 | CASSKEQLLAASYNEQFF | TGTGCCAGCAGCAAAGAACAACTACTAGCGGCCTCCTACAATGAGCAGTTCTTC
NA | NA | TRBJ1-5 | TRBV2 | CASSGGWTTNQPQHF | TGTGCCAGCAGTGGGGGTTGGACAACGAATCAGCCCCAGCATTTT
NA | TRBD2 | TRBJ2-1 | TRBV6-5 | CASRGLASSYNEQFF | TGTGCCAGCAGGGGACTAGCGAGCTCCTACAATGAGCAGTTCTTC
NA | NA | TRBJ1-1 | TRBV5-1 | CASSLAGLGGERGEAFF | TGCGCCAGCAGCTTGGCTGGACTAGGGGGGGAAAGAGGTGAAGCTTTCTTT
NA | NA | TRBJ2-7 | TRBV5-1 | CASSLVPTEEQYF | TGCGCCAGCAGCTTGGTCCCGACAGAGGAGCAGTACTTC
NA | TRBD1 | TRBJ2-1 | TRBV25-1 | CASSAPGQGWNEQFF | TGTGCCAGCAGTGCCCCGGGACAGGGGTGGAATGAGCAGTTCTTC
NA | TRBD2 | TRBJ2-1 | TRBV30 | CASSGGLNNEQFF | TGTGCCTCCAGCGGGGGCCTAAACAATGAGCAGTTCTTC
NA | NA | TRBJ2-1 | TRBV19 | CASSMWGDEQFF | TGTGCCAGTAGTATGTGGGGGGATGAGCAGTTCTTC
NA | NA | TRBJ2-3 | TRBV7-8 | CASRGHTDTQYF | TGTGCCAGCAGGGGACACACAGATACGCAGTATTTT
NA | TRBD1 | TRBJ1-1 | TRBV30 | CARDRGKMNTEAFF | TGTGCCCGAGACAGGGGAAAAATGAACACTGAAGCTTTCTTT
NA | NA | TRBJ1-4 | TRBV2 | CASRLFGVGEKLFF | TGTGCCAGCAGGTTATTCGGGGTTGGTGAAAAACTGTTTTTT
once | TRBD2 | TRBJ2-7 | TRBV5-5 | CASSFDGGSYEQYF | TGTGCCAGCAGCTTTGACGGGGGGTCCTACGAGCAGTACTTC
NA | NA | TRBJ2-2 | TRBV4-1 | CASSQDPGPEELFF | TGCGCCAGCAGCCAAGATCCAGGGCCGGAGGAGCTGTTTTTT
medium-sized | NA | TRBJ2-1 | TRBV5-1 | CASSFTPYNEQFF | TGCGCCAGCAGCTTTACACCCTACAATGAGCAGTTCTTC
NA | NA | TRBJ2-7 | TRBV6-4 | CASSPGVGYEQYF | TGTGCCAGCAGCCCCGGAGTGGGCTACGAGCAGTACTTC
few | NA | TRBJ2-7 | TRBV4-1 | CASSQPHTGNEQYF | TGCGCCAGCAGCCAACCTCACACAGGCAACGAGCAGTACTTC
NA | NA | TRBJ2-2 | TRBV7-2 | CASSLGQNTGELFF | TGTGCCAGCAGCTTAGGACAGAACACCGGGGAGCTGTTTTTT
NA | NA | TRBJ2-1 | TRBV14 | CASSPASYNEQFF | TGTGCCAGCAGCCCTGCGTCCTACAATGAGCAGTTCTTC